The clone carrying this T cell receptor beta chain came up once. Its specificity is unknown. This entry comes from a study of cytomegalovirus exposure and HLA in healthy donors. Study-level background: Later, an analysis reported that the approximately 120 validation repertoires had used the same platform as the approximately 670 first-cohort repertoires. Study findings and constraints: There were over 150 TCR beta chains listed as cytomegalovirus-associated. There were some public TCRs occurring in many donors, but most TCR sequences were rare. A few CMV-associated chains proved CMV antigen-specific in vitro.

Germline values: CDR1 SGHTS, CDR2 YDEGEE. V was cut by 4 bases and J by 2 bases, with 13 bases left in between. The CDR3 contains 15 residues. Assay used: immunoSEQ multiplex PCR; TCRdb lists only in-frame clones, some missing. The sample includes about 44,000 clones, 93% of them seen just once. Sequenced sample: PBMCs. This TCR came from a woman between 18 and 29 years old in good health and CMV-seronegative. The rearrangement uses TRBV5-8 and TRBJ1-3; D is uncertain. The CDR3 loop reads CASSPLGQAGNTIYF. The CDR3 bases are TGTGCCAGCAGCCCCTTGGGCCAAGCTGGAAACACCATATATTTT.